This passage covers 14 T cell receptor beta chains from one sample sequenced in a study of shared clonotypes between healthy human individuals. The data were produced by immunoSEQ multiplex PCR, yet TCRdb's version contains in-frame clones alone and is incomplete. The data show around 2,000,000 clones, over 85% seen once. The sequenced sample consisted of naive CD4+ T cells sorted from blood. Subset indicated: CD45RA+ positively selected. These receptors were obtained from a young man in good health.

The CDR3 here is CATRGGGGGLQETQYF. The CDR3 DNA reads TGTGCCACCAGGGGGGGCGGCGGCGGCCTGCAAGAGACCCAGTACTTC. The chain carries TRBV2 and TRBJ2-5; the D call may be TRBD1 or TRBD2 (7 bases each). The CDR3 runs 16 residues. Looked up from germline, CDR1 is SNHLY and CDR2 is FYNNEI. Trimming stripped 10 bases from V and 2 bases from J, with 23 bases between.

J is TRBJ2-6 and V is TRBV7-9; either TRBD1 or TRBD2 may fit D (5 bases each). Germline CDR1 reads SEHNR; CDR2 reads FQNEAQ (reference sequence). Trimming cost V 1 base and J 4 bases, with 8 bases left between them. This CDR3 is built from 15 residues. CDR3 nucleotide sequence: TGTGCCAGCAGCTTAGTGGGGACCGGGGCCAACGTCCTGACTTTC. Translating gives CASSLVGTGANVLTF.

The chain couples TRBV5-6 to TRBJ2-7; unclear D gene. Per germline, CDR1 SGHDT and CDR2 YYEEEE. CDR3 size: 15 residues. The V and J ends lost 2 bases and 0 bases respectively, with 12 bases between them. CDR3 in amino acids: CASSLIGRTSYEQYF. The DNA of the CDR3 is TGTGCCAGCAGCTTAATCGGCAGGACCTCCTACGAGCAGTACTTC.

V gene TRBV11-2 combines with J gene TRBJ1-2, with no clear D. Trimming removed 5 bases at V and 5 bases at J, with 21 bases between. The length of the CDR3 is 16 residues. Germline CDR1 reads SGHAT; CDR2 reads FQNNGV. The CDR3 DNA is TGTGCCAGCAGCAGTTACATCTCCGCTTCAACTTATGGCTACACCTTC. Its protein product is CASSSYISASTYGYTF.

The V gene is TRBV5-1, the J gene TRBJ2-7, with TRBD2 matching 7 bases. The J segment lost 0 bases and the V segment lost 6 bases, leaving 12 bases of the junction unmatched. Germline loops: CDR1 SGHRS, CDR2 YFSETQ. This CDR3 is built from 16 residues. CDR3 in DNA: TGCGCCAGCATACCTATCGGGGGGATAAGCTCCTACGAGCAGTACTTC. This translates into CASIPIGGISSYEQYF.

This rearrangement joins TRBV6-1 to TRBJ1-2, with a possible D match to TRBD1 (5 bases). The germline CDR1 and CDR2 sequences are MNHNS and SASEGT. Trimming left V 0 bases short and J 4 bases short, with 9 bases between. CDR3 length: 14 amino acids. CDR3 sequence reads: CASSEAGTTYGYTF. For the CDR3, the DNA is TGTGCCAGCAGTGAAGCTGGGACGACCTATGGCTACACCTTC.

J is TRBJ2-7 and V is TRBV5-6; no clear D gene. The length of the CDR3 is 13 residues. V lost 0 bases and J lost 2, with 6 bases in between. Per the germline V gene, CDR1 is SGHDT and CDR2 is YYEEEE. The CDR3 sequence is CASSLATTYEQYF. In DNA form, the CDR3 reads TGTGCCAGCAGCTTGGCGACAACCTACGAGCAGTACTTC.

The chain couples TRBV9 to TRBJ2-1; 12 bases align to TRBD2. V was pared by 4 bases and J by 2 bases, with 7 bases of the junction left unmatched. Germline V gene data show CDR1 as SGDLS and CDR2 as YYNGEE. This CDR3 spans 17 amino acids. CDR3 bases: TGTGCCAGCAGCCGGACTAGCGGGATTGTCCCCTACAATGAGCAGTTCTTC. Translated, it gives CASSRTSGIVPYNEQFF.

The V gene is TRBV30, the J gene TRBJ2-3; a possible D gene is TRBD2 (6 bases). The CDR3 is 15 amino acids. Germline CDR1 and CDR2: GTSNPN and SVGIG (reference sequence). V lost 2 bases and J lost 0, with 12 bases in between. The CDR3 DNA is TGTGCCTGGAGTCGCGGGACGCTCAGCACAGATACGCAGTATTTT. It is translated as CAWSRGTLSTDTQYF.

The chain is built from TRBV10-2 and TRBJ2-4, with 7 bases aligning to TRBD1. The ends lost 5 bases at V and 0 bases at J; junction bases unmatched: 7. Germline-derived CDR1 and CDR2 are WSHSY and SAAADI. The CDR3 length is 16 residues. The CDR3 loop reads CASSLDRDLAKNIQYF. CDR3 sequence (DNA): TGCGCCAGCAGTTTAGACAGGGACCTAGCCAAAAACATTCAGTACTTC.

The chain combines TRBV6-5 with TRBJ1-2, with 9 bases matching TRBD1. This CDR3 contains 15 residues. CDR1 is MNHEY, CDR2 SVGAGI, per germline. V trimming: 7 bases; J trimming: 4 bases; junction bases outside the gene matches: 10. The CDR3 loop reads CASTPRGGQGYGYTF. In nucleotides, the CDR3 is TGTGCCAGCACCCCCCGGGGGGGACAGGGCTATGGCTACACCTTC.

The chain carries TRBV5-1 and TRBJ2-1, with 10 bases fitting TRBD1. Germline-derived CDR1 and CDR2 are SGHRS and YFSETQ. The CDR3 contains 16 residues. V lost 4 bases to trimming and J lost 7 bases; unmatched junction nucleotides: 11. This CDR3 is CASSVTGQGNGNEQFF. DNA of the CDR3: TGCGCCAGCAGCGTCACGGGACAGGGGAACGGGAATGAGCAGTTCTTC.

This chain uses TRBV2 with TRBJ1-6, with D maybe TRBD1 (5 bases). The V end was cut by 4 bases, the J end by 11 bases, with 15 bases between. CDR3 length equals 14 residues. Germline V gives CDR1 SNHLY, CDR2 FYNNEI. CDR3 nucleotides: TGTGCCAGCAGTGGTGGGACGGAATCCCCACCCCTCCACTTT. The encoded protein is CASSGGTESPPLHF.

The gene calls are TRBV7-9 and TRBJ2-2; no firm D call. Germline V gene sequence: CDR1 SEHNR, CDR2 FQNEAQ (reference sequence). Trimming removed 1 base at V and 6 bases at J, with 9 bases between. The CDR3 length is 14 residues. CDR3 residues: CASSLGSRPGELFF. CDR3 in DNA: TGTGCCAGCAGCTTAGGGTCTCGTCCCGGGGAGCTGTTTTTT. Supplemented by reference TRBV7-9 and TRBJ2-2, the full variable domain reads DTGVSQNPRHKITKRGQNVTFRCDPISEHNRLYWYRQTLGQGPEFLTYFQNEAQLEKSRLLSDRFSAERPKGSFSTLEIQRTEQGDSAMYLCASSLGSRPGELFFGEGSRLTVL.